The sequence of this T cell receptor (beta chain) was determined in a study of cytomegalovirus exposure and HLA in healthy donors. Study context: About 85 million unique TCRs from HLA-typed donors were held in an early release of data. Study-level results: A further, later analysis showed that HLA-associated TCR beta chains (compared with equally common others) were more clonally expanded. In a later analysis, V- and J-gene trimming of beta chains associated with a DCLRE1C missense variant, replicated independently.

Primers for the PCR totalled 60 Vbeta and 13 Jbeta. Profiled with immunoSEQ multiplex PCR; TCRdb holds only in-frame clones, not every one. Found here are about 140,000 clones, roughly 80% of them singletons; the top ten hold around 1.5%. About this clone: The target antigen is unknown.

This clonotype was sampled from a female donor in good health and CMV-seronegative. The material sequenced was PBMCs.

The chain's CDR3 is CASSLARPSSGNTIYF. The CDR3 coding sequence is TGTGCCAGCAGCTTAGCGCGGCCAAGCTCTGGAAACACCATATATTTT. The chain employs TRBV7-6 and TRBJ1-3; D is unclear. The V and J ends lost 0 bases and 0 bases respectively, with 9 bases between them. CDR3 size: 16 residues. Germline V CDR1 and CDR2: SGHVS, FNYEAQ.